These 7 T cell receptor beta chains share one sample of origin, sequenced in a study of blood T cell repertoires in COVID-19 (dated by TCRdb to 2020 to 2022). Libraries were constructed by the immunoSEQ multiplex PCR assay. Entries here come from immuneACCESS through TCRdb and include only in-frame sequences with V and J called. Some clones fail to appear in such tables; in the studies checked, an unresolved V gene covers under half of the shortfall, and the cause of the remainder is unknown. The table for this sample lists around 37,000 clones; roughly 87% of them were counted only once. 1.5% to 2% of the sample rests with the top ten. Sequenced input: peripheral blood. The receptors here all came from a man aged 45-65 years with active or convalescent COVID-19.

The DNA for the CDR3 is TGTGCCAGCAGCTTGACAGCTGCTGGCAATCAGCCCCAGCATTTT. As protein: CASSLTAAGNQPQHF. The V gene is TRBV7-9, the J gene TRBJ1-5; tentatively, D is TRBD1 (5 bases). The germline V gene encodes CDR1 SEHNR and CDR2 FQNEAQ (reference sequence). Trimming pared 3 bases from V and 2 bases from J, leaving 11 bases between. The CDR3 runs to 15 residues.

The chain uses TRBV4-3 and TRBJ1-2, with TRBD1 matching over 7 bases. The CDR3 has 16 amino acids. V gave up 3 bases and J gave up 4 bases; unmatched junction bases: 11. Germline V CDR1 and CDR2: LGHNA, YSLEER. The CDR3 sequence is CASSHDRRDSGYGYTF. The CDR3 DNA sequence: TGCGCCAGCAGCCATGATCGTCGGGACAGCGGCTATGGCTACACCTTC.

This chain connects TRBV19 to TRBJ2-1; D uncertain. This CDR3 is 13 amino acids long. Germline V CDR1 and CDR2: LNHDA, SQIVND (reference sequence). Trimming cost V 8 bases and J 1 base, with 9 bases left between them. In DNA, the CDR3 is TGTGCCAGTTCTAGGCGATCCTACAATGAGCAGTTCTTC. Amino acids: CASSRRSYNEQFF.

The V gene is TRBV20-1, the J gene TRBJ2-7, with D uncertain. V was pared by 3 bases and J by 6 bases, with 9 bases between. Germline loops: CDR1 DFQATT, CDR2 SNEGSKA (reference sequence). The CDR3 loop spans 11 amino acids. CDR3 coding DNA: TGCAGTGCTAGTACTCTACTCGAGCAGTACTTC. Translated: CSASTLLEQYF.

This clone has only one observation. The V and J genes are TRBV2 and TRBJ2-3; 9 bases are a match to TRBD2. Germline V gives CDR1 SNHLY, CDR2 FYNNEI. CDR3 length equals 16 residues. Unmatched junction bases numbered 12, after V lost 7 bases and J lost 4 bases. CDR3 amino acids: CASILGVAGVSDTQYF. CDR3 in DNA: TGTGCCAGCATCTTGGGGGTAGCGGGAGTTTCAGATACGCAGTATTTT.

The chain recombines TRBV6-4 with TRBJ2-4; TRBD2 is a possible D gene (7 bases). CDR3 length: 15 amino acids. V was pared by 4 bases and J by 8 bases, with 18 bases between. CDR1 is MRHNA and CDR2 is SNTAGT in the germline V gene. The chain's CDR3 is CASSGGGLPWYIQYF. CDR3 bases: TGTGCCAGCAGTGGCGGGGGCCTCCCCTGGTACATTCAGTACTTC.

This clone has just a few counts. The chain's CDR3 is CASSPRPGAGDNSPLHF. Here the CDR3 DNA reads TGTGCCAGCTCACCGCGCCCAGGGGCTGGAGATAATTCACCCCTCCACTTT. The chain carries TRBV18 and TRBJ1-6, with D possibly TRBD1 on 6 matching bases. CDR3 size: 17 residues. Trimming removed 3 bases from V and 5 bases from J, with 17 bases in between. Germline assignment: CDR1 KGHSH and CDR2 LQKENI.